What follows is one T cell receptor (beta chain) and its context. Its antigen is unknown. No much larger clonotype is one base removed from it; base qualities were not supplied. Enrolling through a virtual design, the prospective study's participants ranged in age from roughly 18 to 95 years and lived across 20 to 30 United States geographic areas. To assign participants to cohorts, the prospective study relied on clinical history that participants themselves reported in a screening survey and a study questionnaire. Each participant in the prospective study had whole blood, serum and a nasopharyngeal or oropharyngeal swab collected by mobile phlebotomists. Prospective study participants could optionally give additional blood draws and questionnaires over a roughly two-month period. Before DNA extraction, prospective study blood samples were shipped either frozen or at room temperature. V is reduced by 11 bases and J by 0 bases, leaving a spacing of 14 bases between them. CDR1 and CDR2, per the germline V gene (reference sequence), are LNHDA and SQIVND. Spanning cysteine to phenylalanine, the CDR3 consists of 13 amino acids. CDR3 DNA only is kept here, 39 bases in frame from base 1.

These data belong to a study of blood T cell repertoires in COVID-19 (dated by TCRdb to about 2020). At the level of the whole study: Collaborator samples came from the United States, Italy and Spain and covered acute and convalescent phases of COVID-19. The prospective study material was composed of cDNA or gDNA derived from T cells, B-cell-depleted T cells, or PBMCs. Subjects who had been exposed to COVID-19, were actively infected with it, or had recovered from it provided the deeply sampled blood TCRbeta repertoires that made up the dataset. A freely available public database, intended as a resource for researchers studying the immune response to SARS-CoV-2, is where the repertoires were released. The samples were drawn from the first 160 participants of the ongoing ImmuneRACE study and from 1,254 subjects provided by 6 global collaborators. A de-identified subject ID, COVID-19 status, age in years and sex were almost always included in the sample metadata. Where available, HLA class I and class II types were obtained from metadata supplied by the sample provider rather than from assay-based typing. Points the paper makes about the study in general: The quantity of clinical and demographic metadata differed by source and by participant and was supplied without curation.

The immunoSEQ Assay, a bias-controlled multiplex PCR, was used to amplify TCRbeta CDR3 regions from genomic DNA. The published analysis was carried out like this. Within the assay, amplification of reference gene primers was used to estimate how many nucleated cells each sample contained. Sequence reads were collapsed and filtered to measure the absolute abundance of every unique TCRbeta CDR3 rearrangement. For each sample, productive Simpson clonality was calculated as the square root of Simpson's diversity index over productive rearrangements. TCRdb limited this immuneACCESS table to in-frame rearrangements with V and J called. A share of clones is missing; checked studies link under half to unresolved V genes, and the rest is unexplained. That table is the source of V, J and clone size, and D and trimming were worked out from the DNA. Present in this sample are more than 200,000 clones, approximately 90% of which were seen just once. Together, the top ten hold under 6.5% of the sample.

Sample: PBMCs or T cells enriched from blood (not recorded which). This receptor chain uses TRBV19 and TRBJ2-7, with TRBD1 as a weak D call on 6 bases. The receptor was isolated from a woman aged 25 to 45 with acute COVID-19. The CDR3 region: CASQGHLSYEQYF. In nucleotides, the sequence is TGTGCCTCCCAGGGACACCTCTCCTACGAGCAGTACTTC.